What follows are 26 T cell receptor beta chains derived from one specimen sequenced in a study of beta chain features in type 1 diabetes. The study, taken as a whole, reports: Among all four CD4+ subsets, Type 1 diabetes patients had TCRB CDR3s that were moderately but significantly shorter.

Isolated RNA was reverse transcribed in full, so expressed TCRB transcripts were sequenced. The protocol was immunoSEQ multiplex PCR, while the TCRdb copy is restricted to in-frame clones and leaves out a portion. The profile shows 500,000 to 650,000 clones, 9.5% to 15% of them singletons. No cognate antigen is known for these TCRs. The sample consisted of naive CD4+ T cells from blood. All receptors derive from a man younger than 45 with type 1 diabetes.

In this sample, this clone turned up a few times. The same CDR3 can be traced to other DNA sequences in this sample. The genes are TRBV6-6 and TRBJ2-1; no firm D call. Trimming removed 6 bases from V and 5 bases from J, with 2 bases in between. Per germline, CDR1 MNHNY and CDR2 SVGAGI (reference sequence). This CDR3 is 10 amino acids long. CDR3 sequence: CASSDNEQFF. The CDR3 nucleotides read TGTGCCAGCAGCGACAATGAGCAGTTCTTC.

The chain employs TRBV28 and TRBJ2-2; weak D call: TRBD1 (5 bases). Trimming cost V 6 bases and J 1 base, with 9 bases left between them. Germline V gives CDR1 MDHEN, CDR2 SYDVKM. The CDR3 length is 14 residues. The CDR3 DNA follows: TGTGCCAGCAGAGGACACCAGAACACCGGGGAGCTGTTTTTT. Amino acid sequence: CASRGHQNTGELFF.

The chain employs TRBV19 and TRBJ2-5; no firm D call. The germline CDR1 and CDR2 sequences are LNHDA and SQIVND (reference sequence). Trimming removed 6 bases from V and 2 bases from J, with 10 bases in between. The CDR3 extends over 13 amino acids. CDR3 residues: CASSYNRQETQYF. CDR3 sequence (DNA): TGTGCCAGTAGCTACAACAGACAAGAGACCCAGTACTTC.

V and J are TRBV7-2 and TRBJ2-7, with D tentatively TRBD1 or TRBD2 (5 bases each). V was cut by 9 bases and J by 5 bases, with 17 bases left in between. This CDR3 is built from 13 residues. From germline, CDR1 is SGHTA and CDR2 FQGNSA. The CDR3 loop reads CASRVYRGDEQYF. DNA for the CDR3: TGTGCCAGTCGCGTTTACCGAGGGGACGAGCAGTACTTC.

This clone turned up a few times. The chain recombines TRBV5-6 with TRBJ2-6, with D uncertain. CDR3 length: 14 residues. Germline V lookup: CDR1 SGHDT, CDR2 YYEEEE. Deletions cut 4 bases from V and 4 bases from J, with 9 bases between. CDR3 sequence: CASSPGSGANVLTF. The DNA for the CDR3 is TGTGCCAGCAGCCCCGGGTCCGGGGCCAACGTCCTGACTTTC. Using reference TRBV5-6 and TRBJ2-6 for the parts outside the CDR3, the full variable domain is DAGVTQSPTHLIKTRGQQVTLRCSPKSGHDTVSWYQQALGQGPQFIFQYYEEEERQRGNFPDRFSGHQFPNYSSELNVNALLLGDSALYLCASSPGSGANVLTFGAGSRLTVL.

This clone has just a few counts. The gene calls are TRBV10-2 and TRBJ2-3; 9 nucleotides match TRBD2. The CDR3 spans 16 residues. The V gene end was trimmed by 5 bases and the J gene end by 5 bases; junction bases not matched to a gene: 11. In germline, CDR1 is WSHSY, CDR2 SAAADI. The CDR3 coding sequence is TGCGCCAGCAGTTACGCCCTAGCGGGGTCCCAAGATACGCAGTATTTT. Its translation is CASSYALAGSQDTQYF.

This clone has a handful of counts. This chain connects TRBV6-5 to TRBJ2-2, with unresolved D. Trimming stripped 5 bases from V and 0 bases from J, with 4 bases between. The CDR3 is 13 residues long. The germline V gene has CDR1 MNHEY and CDR2 SVGAGI. The CDR3 bases are TGTGCCAGCAGTGGATCGAACACCGGGGAGCTGTTTTTT. Its translation is CASSGSNTGELFF.

This clone has only a few counts. Other DNA sequences in this sample translate to the same CDR3. The J gene is TRBJ2-3, the V gene TRBV27; D call uncertain. The ends were cut back, 5 bases at V and 0 bases at J, with 0 bases in the middle. This CDR3 region has 11 residues. CDR1 is MNHEY, CDR2 SMNVEV, per germline (reference sequence). CDR3 nucleotides: TGTGCCAGCAGTAGCACAGATACGCAGTATTTT. Residues: CASSSTDTQYF.

A word on this clone: Other DNA sequences within the sample encode an identical CDR3. The chain is built from TRBV12-5 and TRBJ2-5; the D is unclear. This CDR3 contains 13 residues. V was cut by 1 base and J by 5 bases, with 8 bases left in between. Germline CDR1 LGHNT, CDR2 FRNRAP. CDR3 coding DNA: TGTGCTAGTGGTTTGGGCGGTGGGGAGACCCAGTACTTC. Amino acid sequence: CASGLGGGETQYF.

There are a few counts of this clone. The V call is TRBV6-6, the J call TRBJ1-1, with TRBD1 identical over 12 bases. Germline trimming cut 4 bases from V and 7 bases from J; bases unmatched to any gene: 7. There are 15 residues in the CDR3. The germline CDR1 and CDR2 sequences are MNHNY and SVGAGI (reference sequence). For the CDR3, the DNA is TGTGCCAGCAGTTCGGGACAGGGGGCCCTGGTTGAAGCTTTCTTT. This gives the protein CASSSGQGALVEAFF.

This chain uses TRBV4-1 with TRBJ1-5; D perhaps matches TRBD1 (5 bases). Germline V gives CDR1 MGHRA, CDR2 YSYEKL. The CDR3 has 15 residues. V was shortened by 0 bases and J by 9 bases, with 15 bases between the two germline ends. The CDR3 DNA follows: TGCGCCAGCAGCCAAGAGGAGACAGCAAGTCGGCCCCAGCATTTT. It yields the protein CASSQEETASRPQHF.

This clone was recorded a few times. The same CDR3 is also encoded by other DNA sequences in this sample. This rearrangement joins TRBV7-9 to TRBJ1-2, with no clear D. This CDR3 is built from 12 residues. The ends were cut back, 1 base at V and 4 bases at J, with 4 bases in the middle. Per the germline V gene, CDR1 is SEHNR and CDR2 is FQNEAQ (reference sequence). The CDR3 DNA is TGTGCCAGCAGCTTAGTTGGCTATGGCTACACCTTC. Its translation: CASSLVGYGYTF.

The chain joins TRBV4-3 to TRBJ2-3; D might be TRBD1 (6 bases). Germline V gene data show CDR1 as LGHNA and CDR2 as YSLEER. Trimming shortened V by 4 bases and J by 1 base, and 9 bases separated the two germline ends. This CDR3 is built from 14 residues. The CDR3 loop is CASSRQVRTDTQYF. The CDR3 DNA follows: TGCGCCAGCAGCCGACAGGTCCGCACAGATACGCAGTATTTT.

This clone was counted between two and nine times. This sequence joins TRBV27 and TRBJ1-2; no clear D gene. The germline gives CDR1 MNHEY, CDR2 SMNVEV (reference sequence). CDR3 size: 13 residues. V lost 4 bases to trimming and J lost 3 bases, with 9 bases between them. The CDR3 DNA reads TGTGCCAGCAGTTCCACCGGGGACTATGGCTACACCTTC. It translates to CASSSTGDYGYTF.

The gene calls are TRBV4-2 and TRBJ2-2; unclear D gene. This CDR3 has 15 residues. Trimming shortened V by 2 bases and J by 0 bases, and 7 bases separated the two germline ends. Germline values: CDR1 LGHNA, CDR2 YNFKEQ. In DNA, the CDR3 is TGTGCCAGCAGCCAATCCTACACGAACACCGGGGAGCTGTTTTTT. Protein sequence: CASSQSYTNTGELFF.

This clone appeared a few times. V and J are TRBV4-3 and TRBJ2-5, with D maybe TRBD1 (5 bases). Germline loops: CDR1 LGHNA, CDR2 YSLEER. This CDR3 spans 14 amino acids. V was trimmed by 0 bases and J by 6 bases, leaving 11 bases between them. The CDR3 here is CASSQDLQGKTQYF. As DNA, the CDR3 is TGCGCCAGCAGCCAAGATCTGCAGGGAAAGACCCAGTACTTC.

This clone was seen more than once but under ten times. The chain couples TRBV18 to TRBJ1-4, with D possibly TRBD1 on 6 matching bases. Germline CDR1 KGHSH, CDR2 LQKENI. V was trimmed by 4 bases and J by 8 bases, leaving 17 bases between them. This CDR3 is 15 amino acids long. This CDR3 reads CASSLTQGHAEKLFF. CDR3 sequence (DNA): TGTGCCAGCTCACTAACCCAGGGACATGCGGAAAAACTGTTTTTT.

V and J are TRBV7-9 and TRBJ1-3; D not resolved. The CDR3 is 12 residues long. Per the germline V gene, CDR1 is SEHNR and CDR2 is FQNEAQ (reference sequence). The V gene lost 4 bases and the J gene lost 4 bases, with 5 bases spanning the gap. CDR3 region: CASSYRGNTIYF. DNA for the CDR3: TGTGCCAGCAGCTACCGAGGAAACACCATATATTTT.

The rearrangement links TRBV4-3 to TRBJ2-1; TRBD2 matches 9 bases. The V segment lost 0 bases and the J segment 3 bases; nucleotides outside the gene matches: 6. Germline CDR1 is LGHNA and CDR2 is YSLEER. The CDR3 totals 17 residues. CDR3 nucleotide sequence: TGCGCCAGCAGCCAAGATTGGCGGGGGGGCGTCTACAATGAGCAGTTCTTC. Translated, it gives CASSQDWRGGVYNEQFF.

This clone was seen only a few times. The V call is TRBV7-9, the J call TRBJ2-2; D perhaps matches TRBD1 (6 bases). The CDR3 length is 15 residues. With 2 bases removed from V and 4 bases from J, the gap between germline ends came to 11 bases. Germline-derived CDR1 and CDR2 are SEHNR and FQNEAQ (reference sequence). DNA of the CDR3: TGTGCCAGCAGCTTAAACGGGGACATCACCGGGGAGCTGTTTTTT. As protein: CASSLNGDITGELFF.

Notes on this clone: At the DNA level, this CDR3 is encoded by other sequences in the same sample as well. J is TRBJ1-2 and V is TRBV12-5; unclear D gene. The V end was cut by 1 base, the J end by 4 bases, with 4 bases between. The CDR3 covers 12 residues. Germline V gene lookup returns CDR1 LGHNT and CDR2 FRNRAP. The CDR3 sequence: CASGLGSYGYTF. The DNA for the CDR3 is TGTGCTAGTGGTTTGGGAAGCTATGGCTACACCTTC.

V usage is TRBV5-8 and J usage is TRBJ2-5, with 7 bases fitting TRBD1. The trim removed 4 bases at V and 2 bases at J, leaving 2 bases unmatched. In germline, CDR1 is SGHTS, CDR2 YDEGEE. This CDR3 has 13 residues. The CDR3 region is CASSKGQQETQYF. CDR3 DNA: TGTGCCAGCAGCAAGGGACAGCAAGAGACCCAGTACTTC. Variable domain in full (rest from reference TRBV5-8 and TRBJ2-5): EAGVTQSPTHLIKTRGQQATLRCSPISGHTSVYWYQQALGLGLQFLLWYDEGEERNRGNFPPRFSGRQFPNYSSELNVNALELEDSALYLCASSKGQQETQYFGPGTRLLVL.

The sample holds a few counts of this clone. The chain joins TRBV5-1 to TRBJ2-3; D is uncertain. The germline V and J ends were trimmed by 0 bases and 4 bases, with 6 bases remaining between them. The CDR3 is 13 amino acids. Germline-derived CDR1 and CDR2 are SGHRS and YFSETQ. The CDR3 loop reads CASSLVQPDTQYF. CDR3 bases: TGCGCCAGCAGCTTGGTCCAACCAGATACGCAGTATTTT. Looking up the rest from reference TRBV5-1 and TRBJ2-3 gives the full variable domain: KAGVTQTPRYLIKTRGQQVTLSCSPISGHRSVSWYQQTPGQGLQFLFEYFSETQRNKGNFPGRFSGRQFSNSRSEMNVSTLELGDSALYLCASSLVQPDTQYFGPGTRLTVL.

This clone was counted a few times. The V gene is TRBV21-1, the J gene TRBJ2-7; the table's D call, TRBD2, has no DNA check behind it. TRBV21-1 is annotated as a pseudogene. CDR3 length: 15 amino acids. CDR3 protein: CASSRRRGQIYEQYF. The CDR3, as DNA: TGTGCCAGCAGTAGGCGGCGGGGCCAAATATACGAGCAGTACTTC.

This chain links TRBV7-9 with TRBJ2-7; TRBD1 is a possible D gene (6 bases). Germline CDR1 SEHNR, CDR2 FQNEAQ (reference sequence). The CDR3 totals 15 residues. V was pared by 4 bases and J by 1 base, with 14 bases between. For the CDR3, the DNA is TGTGCCAGCAGCTCGCGCCGGACAGAATCCTACGAGCAGTACTTC. Protein product: CASSSRRTESYEQYF.

Only a few counts were recorded for this clone. J is TRBJ1-6 and V is TRBV4-3; D not certain. Germline V CDR1 and CDR2: LGHNA, YSLEER. The CDR3 is 14 amino acids. The V end lost 0 bases, the J end lost 8 bases, and 8 bases lay between the germline ends. The CDR3 here is CASSQDWQDSPLHF. The CDR3 DNA reads as TGCGCCAGCAGCCAAGATTGGCAGGATTCACCCCTCCACTTT.